This TCR beta chain was retrieved from a study of cytomegalovirus exposure and HLA in healthy donors. General study results and limits: Usually a TCR sequence was rare, but some public TCRs were found in many donors. Productive rates of about 87% or about 30% were seen for most TCR beta V segments in an earlier analysis.

Germline CDR1 is MNHNY and CDR2 is SVGAGI (reference sequence). Trimming took 4 bases from V and 5 from J, leaving 17 bases between them. This CDR3 has 15 residues. In regard to this clone: Its antigen is undetermined.

A multiplex PCR was run with 60 Vbeta primers and 13 Jbeta primers. Clones were sequenced by immunoSEQ multiplex PCR, and TCRdb holds only the in-frame ones, with some missing. The sample has roughly 200,000 clones, around a tenth seen once. The chain has TRBV6-6 and TRBJ1-2; D perhaps matches TRBD1 (5 bases). Sequenced sample: PBMCs. The TCR originated in a woman in her 30s in good health and CMV-seropositive. CDR3 sequence (DNA): TGTGCCAGCAGTTCTAGAGCAGGGCGAGATTATGGCTACACCTTC. Translation gives CASSSRAGRDYGYTF.